This T cell receptor (beta chain) came from a study of shared clonotypes between healthy human individuals. Study summary: Per donor, three plates held CD4 naive cells, three held CD4 memory, two held CD8 naive and one held CD8 memory. Whole-study findings and limits: Naive CD4 clonotypes were shared across several donors at roughly 5%.

With regard to this clone: Antigen: not known.

For each subset, genomic DNA was distributed in equal portions over several immunoSEQ plates. Profiling relied on immunoSEQ multiplex PCR, and the TCRdb table lists in-frame clones only, not all of them. The sample has roughly 2.1 million clones, about 92% seen once. The naive CD8 subset, CD45RO-negative cells positively selected for CCR7, excluded terminally differentiated effector memory CD45RA+ cells. Only Caucasian adults living in Nashville, Tennessee made up the donor group. V was shortened by 1 base and J by 2 bases, with 6 bases between the two germline ends. This CDR3 is 14 amino acids long. Germline V gene sequence: CDR1 SGHVS, CDR2 FQNEAQ.

The rearrangement joins TRBV7-8 to TRBJ2-1; D remains unclear. Sequencing used naive CD8+ T cells from PBMCs. The receptor was derived from a man aged 18 to 29 in good health. Some clones in this sample may be carry-over from other donors' samples. The CDR3 is CASSLDPAYNEQFF. CDR3 bases: TGTGCCAGCAGCTTAGATCCCGCCTACAATGAGCAGTTCTTC.